The clone carrying this T cell receptor (beta chain) came up a few times. The antigen is undetermined. These data originate in a study of T cell repertoires in cytomegalovirus infection. Turning to the study itself: Researchers turned to recently identified HLA-C-restricted CMV epitopes as well as well-studied HLA-B-restricted ones.

There are 14 residues in the CDR3. The germline gives CDR1 SNHLY, CDR2 FYNNEI. The V gene lost 1 base and the J gene lost 4 bases, with 11 bases spanning the gap. Study-level points and caveats: In two of eight donors, the top clonotype was HLA-C-restricted CMV-specific.

Each CDR3 protein gets one entry after TCRdb re-called the reads with MiXCR. The sample consists of approximately 260,000 distinct CDR3 sequences, roughly a fifth of them appearing once. This chain uses TRBV2 with TRBJ2-7; D may be TRBD1 or TRBD2 (5 bases each). Sequencing was performed on cultured PBMCs, taken from culture after CMV antigen stimulation. This TCR was recovered from a human donor in good health (CMV status not recorded). Some clones in this sample may be carry-over from other donors' samples. CDR3 sequence (DNA): TGTGCCAGCAGTGAAGGGGGTGGGGGATACGAGCAGTACGTC. Amino acids: CASSEGGGGYEQYV.